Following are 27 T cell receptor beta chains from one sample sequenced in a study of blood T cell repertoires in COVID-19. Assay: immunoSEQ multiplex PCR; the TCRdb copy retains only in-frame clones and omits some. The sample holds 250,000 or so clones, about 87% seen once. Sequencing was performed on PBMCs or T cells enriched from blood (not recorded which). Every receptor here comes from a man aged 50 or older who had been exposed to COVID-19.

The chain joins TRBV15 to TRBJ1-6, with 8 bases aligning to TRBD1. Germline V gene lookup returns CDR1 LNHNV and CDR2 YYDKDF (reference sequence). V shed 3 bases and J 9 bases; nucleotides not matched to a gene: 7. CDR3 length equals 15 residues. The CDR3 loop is CATSRSWTGSSPLHF. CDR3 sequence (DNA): TGTGCCACCAGCAGGAGTTGGACAGGGTCTTCACCCCTCCACTTT.

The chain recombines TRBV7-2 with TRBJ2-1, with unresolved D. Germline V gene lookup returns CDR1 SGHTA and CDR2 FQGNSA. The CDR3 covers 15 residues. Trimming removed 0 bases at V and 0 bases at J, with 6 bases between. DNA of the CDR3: TGTGCCAGCAGCTTAGCGTACAGCTCCTACAATGAGCAGTTCTTC. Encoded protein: CASSLAYSSYNEQFF.

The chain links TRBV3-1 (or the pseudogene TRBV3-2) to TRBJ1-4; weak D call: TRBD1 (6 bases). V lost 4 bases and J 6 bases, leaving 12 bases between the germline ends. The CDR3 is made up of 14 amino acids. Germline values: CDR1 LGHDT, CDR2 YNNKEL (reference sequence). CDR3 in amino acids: CASSLTGRDEKLFF. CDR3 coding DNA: TGTGCCAGCAGCCTAACAGGGCGCGATGAAAAACTGTTTTTT.

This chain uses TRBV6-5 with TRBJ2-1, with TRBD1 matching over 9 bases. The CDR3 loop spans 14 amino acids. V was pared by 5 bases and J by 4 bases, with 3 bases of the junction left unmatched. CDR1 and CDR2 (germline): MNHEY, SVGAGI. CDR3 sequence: CASSMTGGYNEQFF. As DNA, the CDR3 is TGTGCCAGCAGTATGACAGGGGGTTACAATGAGCAGTTCTTC.

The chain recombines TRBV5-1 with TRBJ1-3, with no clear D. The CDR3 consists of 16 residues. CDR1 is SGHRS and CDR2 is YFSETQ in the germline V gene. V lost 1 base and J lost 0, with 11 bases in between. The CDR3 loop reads CASSLSGTSSGNTIYF. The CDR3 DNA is TGCGCCAGCAGCTTGTCTGGAACTAGCTCTGGAAACACCATATATTTT.

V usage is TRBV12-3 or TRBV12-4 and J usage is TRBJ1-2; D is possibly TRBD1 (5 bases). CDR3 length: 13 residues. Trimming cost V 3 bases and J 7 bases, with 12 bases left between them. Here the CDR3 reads CASSLRQGGGYTF. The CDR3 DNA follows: TGTGCCAGCAGTTTGCGGCAGGGCGGTGGCTACACCTTC.

The CDR3 is CAMNSGMGQETQYF. CDR3 DNA: TGTGCCATGAATAGCGGGATGGGCCAAGAGACCCAGTACTTC. The chain carries TRBV10-3 and TRBJ2-5, with 8 positions matching TRBD2. The CDR3 runs 14 residues. Germline CDR1 reads ENHRY; CDR2 reads SYGVKD. V lost 9 bases and J lost 1; bases outside the gene matches: 7.

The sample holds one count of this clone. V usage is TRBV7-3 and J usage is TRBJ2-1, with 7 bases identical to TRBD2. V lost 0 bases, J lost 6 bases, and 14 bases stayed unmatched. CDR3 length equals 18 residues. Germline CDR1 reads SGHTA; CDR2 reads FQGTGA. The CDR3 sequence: CASSLTFDMVAGSNEQFF. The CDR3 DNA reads TGTGCCAGCAGCTTAACGTTTGATATGGTAGCGGGCAGCAATGAGCAGTTCTTC.

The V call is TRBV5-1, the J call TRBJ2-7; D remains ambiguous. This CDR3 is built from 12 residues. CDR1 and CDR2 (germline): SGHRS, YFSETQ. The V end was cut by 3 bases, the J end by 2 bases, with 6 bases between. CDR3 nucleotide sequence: TGCGCCAGCAGCTACGGTCCCTACGAGCAGTACTTC. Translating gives CASSYGPYEQYF.

The CDR3 sequence is CATSEPGQGFGYTF. In DNA, the CDR3 is TGTGCCACCAGTGAACCCGGACAGGGTTTTGGCTACACCTTC. This rearrangement joins TRBV24-1 to TRBJ1-2, with 8 nucleotides matching TRBD1. This CDR3 region has 14 residues. V gave up 4 bases and J gave up 7 bases; unmatched junction bases: 7. Per germline, CDR1 KGHDR and CDR2 SFDVKD.

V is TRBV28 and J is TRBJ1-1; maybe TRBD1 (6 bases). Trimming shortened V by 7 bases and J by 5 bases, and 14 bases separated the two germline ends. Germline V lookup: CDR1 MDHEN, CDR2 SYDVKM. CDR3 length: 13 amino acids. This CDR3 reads CASNSPGETEAFF. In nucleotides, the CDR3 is TGTGCCAGCAATTCCCCAGGGGAAACTGAAGCTTTCTTT. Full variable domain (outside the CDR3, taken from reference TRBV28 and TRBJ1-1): DVKVTQSSRYLVKRTGEKVFLECVQDMDHENMFWYRQDPGLGLRLIYFSYDVKMKEKGDIPEGYSVSREKKERFSLILESASTNQTSMYLCASNSPGETEAFFGQGTRLTVV.

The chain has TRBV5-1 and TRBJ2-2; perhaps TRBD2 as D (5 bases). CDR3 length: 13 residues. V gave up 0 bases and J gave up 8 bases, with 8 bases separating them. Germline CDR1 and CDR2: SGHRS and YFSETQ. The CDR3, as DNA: TGCGCCAGCAGCTTGGTGCGGGTTGGGGAGCTGTTTTTT. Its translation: CASSLVRVGELFF.

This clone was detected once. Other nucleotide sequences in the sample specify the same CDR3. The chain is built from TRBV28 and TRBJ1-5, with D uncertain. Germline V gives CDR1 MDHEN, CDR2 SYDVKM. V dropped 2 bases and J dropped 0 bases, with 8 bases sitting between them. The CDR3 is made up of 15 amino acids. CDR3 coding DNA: TGTGCCAGCAGTTTAGGAGGATATAGCAATCAGCCCCAGCATTTT. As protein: CASSLGGYSNQPQHF.

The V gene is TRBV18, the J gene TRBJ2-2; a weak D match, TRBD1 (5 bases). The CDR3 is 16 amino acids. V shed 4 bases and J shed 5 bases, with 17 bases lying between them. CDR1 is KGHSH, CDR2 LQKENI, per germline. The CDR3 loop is CASSQLSYQGTGELFF. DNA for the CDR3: TGTGCCAGCTCACAGCTCTCTTACCAGGGAACCGGGGAGCTGTTTTTT. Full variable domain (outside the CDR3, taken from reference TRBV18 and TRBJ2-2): NAGVMQNPRHLVRRRGQEARLRCSPMKGHSHVYWYRQLPEEGLKFMVYLQKENIIDESGMPKERFSAEFPKEGPSILRIQQVVRGDSAAYFCASSQLSYQGTGELFFGEGSRLTVL.

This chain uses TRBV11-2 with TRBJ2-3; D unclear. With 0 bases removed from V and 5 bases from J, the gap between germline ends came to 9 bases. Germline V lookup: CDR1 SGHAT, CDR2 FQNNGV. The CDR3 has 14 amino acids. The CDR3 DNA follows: TGTGCCAGCAGCTTAGACTCGGGTTTAGATACGCAGTATTTT. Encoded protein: CASSLDSGLDTQYF.

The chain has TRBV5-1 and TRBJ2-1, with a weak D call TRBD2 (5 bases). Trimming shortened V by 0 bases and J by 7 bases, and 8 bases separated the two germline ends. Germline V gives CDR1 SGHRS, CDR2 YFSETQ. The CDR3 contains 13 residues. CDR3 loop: CASSLAGVNEQFF. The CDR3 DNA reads TGCGCCAGCAGCTTGGCCGGGGTGAATGAGCAGTTCTTC.

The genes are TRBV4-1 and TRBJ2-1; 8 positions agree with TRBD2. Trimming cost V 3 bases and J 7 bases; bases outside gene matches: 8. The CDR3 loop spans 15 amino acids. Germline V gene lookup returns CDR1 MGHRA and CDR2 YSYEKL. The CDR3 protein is CASSHGGGLRNEQFF. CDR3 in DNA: TGCGCCAGCAGCCACGGCGGGGGGCTGAGGAATGAGCAGTTCTTC.

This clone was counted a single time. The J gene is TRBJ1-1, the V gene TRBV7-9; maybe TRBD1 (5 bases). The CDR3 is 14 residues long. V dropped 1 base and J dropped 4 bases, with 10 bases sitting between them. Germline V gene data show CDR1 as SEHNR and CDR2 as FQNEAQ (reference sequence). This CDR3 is CASSLDQGGTEAFF. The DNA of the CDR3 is TGTGCCAGCAGCTTAGACCAGGGCGGCACTGAAGCTTTCTTT.

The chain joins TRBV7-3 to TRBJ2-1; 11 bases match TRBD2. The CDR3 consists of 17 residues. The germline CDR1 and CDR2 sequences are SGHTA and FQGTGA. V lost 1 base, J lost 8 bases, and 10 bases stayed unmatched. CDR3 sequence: CASSLRALAGGTYEQFF. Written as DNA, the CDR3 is TGTGCCAGCAGCTTAAGGGCCCTAGCGGGAGGTACCTATGAGCAGTTCTTC.

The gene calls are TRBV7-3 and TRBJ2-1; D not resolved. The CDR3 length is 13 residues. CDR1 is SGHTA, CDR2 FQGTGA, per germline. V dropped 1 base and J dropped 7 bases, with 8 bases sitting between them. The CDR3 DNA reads TGTGCCAGCAGCTTAAATGTCGGTAATGAGCAGTTCTTC. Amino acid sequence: CASSLNVGNEQFF.

DNA for the CDR3: TGCGCCAGCAGCCAGCGAGGGCGGACTCCTGTTCGGGGGGGTACCGGGGAGCTGTTTTTT. Translating it yields CASSQRGRTPVRGGTGELFF. The genes are TRBV4-1 and TRBJ2-2; TRBD2 matches 8 bases. The CDR3 covers 20 residues. CDR1 MGHRA and CDR2 YSYEKL come from the germline V gene. Losses at the gene ends were 3 bases for V and 5 bases for J; bases not matched to a gene: 20.

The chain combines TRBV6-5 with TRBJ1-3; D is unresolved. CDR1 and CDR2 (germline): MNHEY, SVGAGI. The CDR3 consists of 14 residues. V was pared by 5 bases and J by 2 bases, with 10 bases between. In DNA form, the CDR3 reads TGTGCCAGCAGTCCTTACAGAGCTGGAAACACCATATATTTT. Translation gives CASSPYRAGNTIYF.

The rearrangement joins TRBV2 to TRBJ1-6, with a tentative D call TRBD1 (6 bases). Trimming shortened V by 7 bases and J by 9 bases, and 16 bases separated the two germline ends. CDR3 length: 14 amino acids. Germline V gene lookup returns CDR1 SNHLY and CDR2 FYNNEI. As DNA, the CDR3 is TGTGCCAGCACCGGGGGGCAGCGTGCTTCACCCCTCCACTTT. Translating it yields CASTGGQRASPLHF.

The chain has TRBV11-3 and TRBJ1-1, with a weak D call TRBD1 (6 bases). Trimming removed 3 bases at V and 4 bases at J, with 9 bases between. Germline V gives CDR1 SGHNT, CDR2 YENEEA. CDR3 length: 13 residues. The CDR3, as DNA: TGTGCCAGCAGCTTCAGGGGTGGCACTGAAGCTTTCTTT. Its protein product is CASSFRGGTEAFF.

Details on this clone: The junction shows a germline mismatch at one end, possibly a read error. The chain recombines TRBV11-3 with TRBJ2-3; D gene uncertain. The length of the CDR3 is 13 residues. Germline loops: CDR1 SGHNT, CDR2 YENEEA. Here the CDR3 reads CTSSLVYTDTQYF. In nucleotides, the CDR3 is TGTACCAGCAGCTTAGTCTACACAGATACGCAGTATTTT.

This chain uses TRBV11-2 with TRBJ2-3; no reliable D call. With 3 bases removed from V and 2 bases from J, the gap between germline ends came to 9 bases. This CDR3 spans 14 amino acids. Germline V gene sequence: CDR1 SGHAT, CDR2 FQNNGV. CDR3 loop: CASSFAQATDTQYF. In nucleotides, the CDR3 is TGTGCCAGCAGCTTCGCCCAAGCCACAGATACGCAGTATTTT. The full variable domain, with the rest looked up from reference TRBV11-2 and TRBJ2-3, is EAGVAQSPRYKIIEKRQSVAFWCNPISGHATLYWYQQILGQGPKLLIQFQNNGVVDDSQLPKDRFSAERLKGVDSTLKIQPAKLEDSAVYLCASSFAQATDTQYFGPGTRLTVL.

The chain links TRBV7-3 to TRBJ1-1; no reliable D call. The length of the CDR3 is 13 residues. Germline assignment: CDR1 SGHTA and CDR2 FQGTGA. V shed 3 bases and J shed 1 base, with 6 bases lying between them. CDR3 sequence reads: CASSFSGNTEAFF. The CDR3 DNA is TGTGCCAGCAGCTTTAGCGGGAACACTGAAGCTTTCTTT.